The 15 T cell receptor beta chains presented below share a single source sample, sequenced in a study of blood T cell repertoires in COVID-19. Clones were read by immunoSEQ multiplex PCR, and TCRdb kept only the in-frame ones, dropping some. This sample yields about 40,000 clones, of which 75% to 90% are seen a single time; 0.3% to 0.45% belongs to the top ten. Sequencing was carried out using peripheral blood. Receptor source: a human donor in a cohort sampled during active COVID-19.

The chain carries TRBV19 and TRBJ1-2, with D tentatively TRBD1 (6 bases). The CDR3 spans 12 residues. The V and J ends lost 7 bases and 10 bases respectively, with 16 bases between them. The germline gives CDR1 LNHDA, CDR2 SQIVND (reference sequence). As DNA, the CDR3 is TGTGCCAGTACCCGACAGGCCGGCGACTACACCTTC. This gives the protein CASTRQAGDYTF.

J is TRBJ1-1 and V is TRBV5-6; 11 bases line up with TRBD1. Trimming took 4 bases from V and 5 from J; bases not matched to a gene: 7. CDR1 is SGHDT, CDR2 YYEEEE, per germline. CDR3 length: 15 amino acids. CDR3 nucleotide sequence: TGTGCCAGCAGCACCGGACAGGGGGCAGAAACTGAAGCTTTCTTT. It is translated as CASSTGQGAETEAFF.

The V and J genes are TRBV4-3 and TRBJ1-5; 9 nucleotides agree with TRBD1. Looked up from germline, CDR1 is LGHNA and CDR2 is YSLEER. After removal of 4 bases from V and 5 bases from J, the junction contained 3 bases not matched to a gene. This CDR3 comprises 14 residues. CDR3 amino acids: CASSPDRGDQPQHF. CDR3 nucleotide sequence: TGCGCCAGCAGCCCGGACAGGGGCGATCAGCCCCAGCATTTT.

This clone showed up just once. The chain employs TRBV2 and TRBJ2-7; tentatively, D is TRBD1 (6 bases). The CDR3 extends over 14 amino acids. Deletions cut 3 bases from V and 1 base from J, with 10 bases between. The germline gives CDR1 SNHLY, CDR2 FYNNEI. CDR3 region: CASSDTGPSYEQYF. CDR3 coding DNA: TGTGCCAGCAGTGATACAGGGCCATCCTACGAGCAGTACTTC.

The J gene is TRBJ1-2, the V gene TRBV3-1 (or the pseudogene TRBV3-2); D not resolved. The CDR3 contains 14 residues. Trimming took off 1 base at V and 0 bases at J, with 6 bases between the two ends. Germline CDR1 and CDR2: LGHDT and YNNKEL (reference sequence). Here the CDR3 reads CASSQATPNYGYTF. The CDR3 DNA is TGTGCCAGCAGCCAAGCCACTCCTAACTATGGCTACACCTTC.

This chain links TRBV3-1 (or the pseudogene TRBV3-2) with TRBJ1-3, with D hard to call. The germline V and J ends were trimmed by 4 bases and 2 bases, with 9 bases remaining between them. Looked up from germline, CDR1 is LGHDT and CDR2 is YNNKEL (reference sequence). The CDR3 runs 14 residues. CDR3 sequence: CASSPLGAGNTIYF. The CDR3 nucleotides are TGTGCCAGCAGCCCGCTGGGAGCTGGAAACACCATATATTTT.

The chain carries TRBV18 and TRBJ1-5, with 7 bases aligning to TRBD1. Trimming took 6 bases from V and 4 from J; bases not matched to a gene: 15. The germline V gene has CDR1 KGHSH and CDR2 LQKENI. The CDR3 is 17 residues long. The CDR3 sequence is CASSPTDRASSNQPQHF. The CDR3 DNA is TGTGCCAGCTCCCCCACCGACAGGGCGTCGAGTAATCAGCCCCAGCATTTT. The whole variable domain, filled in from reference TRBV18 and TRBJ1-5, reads NAGVMQNPRHLVRRRGQEARLRCSPMKGHSHVYWYRQLPEEGLKFMVYLQKENIIDESGMPKERFSAEFPKEGPSILRIQQVVRGDSAAYFCASSPTDRASSNQPQHFGDGTRLSIL.

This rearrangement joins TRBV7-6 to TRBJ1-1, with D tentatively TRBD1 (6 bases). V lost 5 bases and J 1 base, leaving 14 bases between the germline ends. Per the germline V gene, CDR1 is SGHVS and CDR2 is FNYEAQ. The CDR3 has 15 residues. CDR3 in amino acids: CASSLSGTPNTEAFF. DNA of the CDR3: TGTGCCAGCAGCCTATCGGGGACACCGAACACTGAAGCTTTCTTT.

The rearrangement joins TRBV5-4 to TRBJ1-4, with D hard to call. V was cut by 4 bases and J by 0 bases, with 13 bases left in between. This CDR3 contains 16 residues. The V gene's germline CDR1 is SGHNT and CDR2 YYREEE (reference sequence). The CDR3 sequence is CASSRMGDTTNEKLFF. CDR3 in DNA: TGTGCCAGCAGCCGAATGGGAGACACAACTAATGAAAAACTGTTTTTT.

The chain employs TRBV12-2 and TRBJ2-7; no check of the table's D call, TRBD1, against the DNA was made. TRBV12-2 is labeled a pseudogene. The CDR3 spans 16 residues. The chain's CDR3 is CASRLGGGTASYEQYF. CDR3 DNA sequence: TGTGCAAGTCGCTTAGGCGGCGGGACAGCCTCCTACGAGCAGTACTTC.

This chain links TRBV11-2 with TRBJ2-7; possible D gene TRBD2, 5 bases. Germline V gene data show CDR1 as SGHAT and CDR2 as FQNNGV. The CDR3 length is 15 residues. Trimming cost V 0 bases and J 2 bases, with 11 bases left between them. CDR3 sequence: CASSLELDYTYEQYF. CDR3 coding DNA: TGTGCCAGCAGCTTAGAGCTCGACTACACCTACGAGCAGTACTTC.

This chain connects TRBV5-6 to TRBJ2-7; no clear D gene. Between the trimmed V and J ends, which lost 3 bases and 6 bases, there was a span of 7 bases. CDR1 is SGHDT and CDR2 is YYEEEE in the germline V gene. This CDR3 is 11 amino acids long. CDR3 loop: CASSSGPEQYF. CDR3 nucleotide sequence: TGTGCCAGCAGCTCCGGTCCCGAGCAGTACTTC.

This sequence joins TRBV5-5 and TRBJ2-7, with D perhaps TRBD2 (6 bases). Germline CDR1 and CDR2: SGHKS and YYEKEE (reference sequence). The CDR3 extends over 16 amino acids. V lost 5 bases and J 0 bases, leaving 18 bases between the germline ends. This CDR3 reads CASSPPGLPSSYEQYF. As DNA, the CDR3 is TGTGCCAGCAGTCCACCGGGACTTCCAAGCTCCTACGAGCAGTACTTC.

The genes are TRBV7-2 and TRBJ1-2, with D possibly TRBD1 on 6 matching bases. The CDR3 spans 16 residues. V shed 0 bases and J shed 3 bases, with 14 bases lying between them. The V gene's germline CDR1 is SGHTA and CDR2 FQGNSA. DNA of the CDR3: TGTGCCAGCAGCTTAGCGCAGGGGATGTTCGACTATGGCTACACCTTC. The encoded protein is CASSLAQGMFDYGYTF.

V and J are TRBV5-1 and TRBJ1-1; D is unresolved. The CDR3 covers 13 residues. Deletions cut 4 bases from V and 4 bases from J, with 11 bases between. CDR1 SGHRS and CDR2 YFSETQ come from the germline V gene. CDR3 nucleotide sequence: TGCGCCAGCAGCGCGCTTGAGCCCACTGAAGCTTTCTTT. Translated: CASSALEPTEAFF.